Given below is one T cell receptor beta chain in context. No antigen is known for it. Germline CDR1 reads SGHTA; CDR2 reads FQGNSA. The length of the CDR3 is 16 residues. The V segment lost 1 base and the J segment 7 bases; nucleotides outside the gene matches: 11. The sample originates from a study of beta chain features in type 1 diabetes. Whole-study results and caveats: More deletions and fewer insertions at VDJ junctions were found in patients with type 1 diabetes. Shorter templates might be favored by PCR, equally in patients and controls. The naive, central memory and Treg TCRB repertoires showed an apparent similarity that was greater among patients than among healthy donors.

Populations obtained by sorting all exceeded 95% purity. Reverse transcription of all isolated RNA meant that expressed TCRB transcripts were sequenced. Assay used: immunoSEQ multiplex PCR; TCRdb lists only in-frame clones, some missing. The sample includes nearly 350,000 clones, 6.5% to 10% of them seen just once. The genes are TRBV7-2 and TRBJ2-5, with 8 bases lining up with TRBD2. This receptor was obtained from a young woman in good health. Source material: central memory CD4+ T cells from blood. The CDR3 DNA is TGTGCCAGCAGCTTAGGCGGGACTAGGAATTCGGGGACCCAGTACTTC. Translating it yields CASSLGGTRNSGTQYF.